This T cell receptor beta chain was captured in a study of shared T cell receptors in the human thymus. The germline CDR1 and CDR2 sequences are LGHNA and YNFKEQ. V was pared by 0 bases and J by 5 bases, with 20 bases between. The CDR3 totals 18 residues. Method: immunoSEQ multiplex PCR; TCRdb's copy keeps in-frame clones and lacks some. The table has over 450,000 clones, approximately 80% seen once. This sample also appeared in a second study, on human thymus T cells. This second study says: Thymus was obtained from resections taken during corrective heart surgery.

The V and J genes are TRBV4-2 and TRBJ2-1; tentative D call: TRBD2 (6 bases). The sequencing input was thymocytes. The clonotype originates from a boy younger than two with a congenital heart defect. The CDR3 sequence is CASSQDKGAGPRDNEQFF. CDR3 nucleotide sequence: TGTGCCAGCAGCCAAGATAAAGGCGCGGGGCCACGAGACAATGAGCAGTTCTTC.